This T cell receptor beta chain is from a study of T cell changes during pregnancy in multiple sclerosis. Clones were sequenced by immunoSEQ multiplex PCR, and TCRdb holds only the in-frame ones, with some missing. The sample has about 28,000 clones, nearly 90% seen once; the top ten hold around 0.8%. Deletions cut 6 bases from V and 0 bases from J, with 17 bases between. Germline-derived CDR1 and CDR2 are SQVTM and ANQGSEA. CDR3 length: 15 amino acids. The source was CD4+ T cells from peripheral blood mononuclear cells, collected in the second trimester of pregnancy. The rearrangement uses TRBV29-1 and TRBJ1-1, with a weak D call TRBD1 (6 bases). The origin of this receptor is a female donor with multiple sclerosis, enrolled in a pregnancy study. CDR3 amino acids: CSVTGGWGMNTEAFF. The CDR3 DNA reads as TGCAGCGTCACGGGGGGCTGGGGGATGAACACTGAAGCTTTCTTT. The variable domain in full, completed from reference TRBV29-1 and TRBJ1-1, reads SAVISQKPSRDICQRGTSLTIQCQVDSQVTMMFWYRQQPGQSLTLIATANQGSEATYESGFVIDKFPISRPNLTFSTLTVSNMSPEDSSIYLCSVTGGWGMNTEAFFGQGTRLTVV.